This is a list of T cell receptor beta chains from one sample in a study of control samples from healthy donors and cancer patients. Sequencing was performed with immunoSEQ multiplex PCR; in TCRdb, only in-frame clones are kept and a portion is missing. Seen here are 150,000 to 200,000 clones, around nine tenths observed once, and the top ten hold roughly 5.3%. The material sequenced was blood. These receptors were obtained from a woman aged 25 to 39 in good health. Each CDR3 is given with its conserved first and last residue. The D gene is left open where the match is weak. Expanded clones get a size class; other rows say once, few or many, or leave the size out.

once TRBJ1-5 TRBD1 TRBV19 TGTGCCAGTAAAGGGACAGGGATTCAGCCCCAGCATTTT CASKGTGIQPQHF
. TRBJ1-5 TRBD1 TRBV2 TGTGCCAGCAGTACTGTTTCCGGGACAGCCTTAAATCAGCCCCAGCATTTT CASSTVSGTALNQPQHF
once TRBJ2-5 TRBD1 TRBV9 TGTGCCAGCAGCGGCAGGGGGAGCGAGACCCAGTACTTC CASSGRGSETQYF
. TRBJ2-5 . TRBV28 TGTGCCAGCGGGAACCATGCCCTGGGGGAGACCCAGTACTTC CASGNHALGETQYF
. TRBJ1-2 TRBD1 TRBV15 TGTGCCACCAGCAGCCACCCGGGACAGTCTAACTATGGCTACACCTTC CATSSHPGQSNYGYTF
. TRBJ2-1 TRBD2 TRBV30 TGTGCCTGGAGTGTACGGCCTAGCGGGGGGTTCGTTGAGCAGTTCTTC CAWSVRPSGGFVEQFF
. TRBJ2-2 . TRBV24-1 TGTGCCACGCGGGGGACAGAGAACACCGGGGAGCTGTTTTTT CATRGTENTGELFF
once TRBJ2-5 . TRBV5-1 TGCGCCAGCAGCGCGTCTAAAGAGACCCAGTACTTC CASSASKETQYF
few TRBJ1-4 TRBD1 TRBV9 TGTGCCAGCAGCGAGAGGACAGGGGAATATGAAAAACTGTTTTTT CASSERTGEYEKLFF
few TRBJ1-1 . TRBV6-2/TRBV6-3 TGTGCCAGCAGTTACTCAAGGACCGAAGTGAACACTGAAGCTTTCTTT CASSYSRTEVNTEAFF
once TRBJ1-4 . TRBV4-1 TGCGCCAGCAGCCACCCTGGGGACTCACATGAAAAACTGTTTTTT CASSHPGDSHEKLFF
few TRBJ1-1 TRBD1 TRBV23-1 TGCGCCAGCAGTTTCAACAGGGGGGTCACTGAAGCTTTCTTT CASSFNRGVTEAFF
. TRBJ2-1 . TRBV7-9 TGTGCCAGCAACCCCCTTAGCGATGAGCAGTTCTTC CASNPLSDEQFF
. TRBJ2-1 . TRBV2 TGTGCCAGCAGTGAACGGCTAACCAGCGATGAGCAGTTCTTC CASSERLTSDEQFF
. TRBJ2-2 . TRBV6-1 TGTGCCAGCAGTGAAGCGCTTACCAAGGGCACCGGGGAGCTGTTTTTT CASSEALTKGTGELFF
. TRBJ2-7 . TRBV29-1 TGCAGCGTTGAAGATGGGCTCGGTAGTGGTTCCTACGAGCAGTACTTC CSVEDGLGSGSYEQYF
. TRBJ1-1 TRBD1 TRBV4-1 TGCGCCAGCAGACAGGGGGTCAACACTGAAGCTTTCTTT CASRQGVNTEAFF
. TRBJ2-4 . TRBV19 TGTGCCAGTAGTGGCGCGGATAAAAACATTCAGTACTTC CASSGADKNIQYF
. TRBJ1-3 . TRBV9 TGTGCCAGCAGCGTTCAGGACCATCGCTCTGGAAACACCATATATTTT CASSVQDHRSGNTIYF
once TRBJ1-1 . TRBV3-1/TRBV3-2 TGTGCCAGCAGCCAGTATCGGGGGAGGGCTGAAGCTTTCTTT CASSQYRGRAEAFF
. TRBJ2-6 . TRBV28 TGTGCCAGCCTATCTGGGGCCAACGTCCTGACTTTC CASLSGANVLTF
. TRBJ1-1 . TRBV7-9 TGTGCCAGCAGCTTAACGAAGAACACTGAAGCTTTCTTT CASSLTKNTEAFF
. TRBJ2-1 TRBD1 TRBV5-1 TGCGCCAGCAGCAGCACAGGGGATATCGACAATGAGCAGTTCTTC CASSSTGDIDNEQFF
. TRBJ1-4 . TRBV7-2 TGTGCCAGCAGCTTAGCTCCAGGGGCTGGGGAAAAACTGTTTTTT CASSLAPGAGEKLFF
once TRBJ1-2 . TRBV5-5 TGTGCCAGCAGCTTAGGAGATAACTATGGCTACACCTTC CASSLGDNYGYTF
. TRBJ1-2 . TRBV6-5 TGTGCCAGCAGTTACTCCGGGGGCGACGGCTATGGCTACACCTTC CASSYSGGDGYGYTF
. TRBJ1-3 . TRBV25-1 TGTGCCAGCAGTGAATCGGCGGGGTACTCTGGAAACACCATATATTTT CASSESAGYSGNTIYF
. TRBJ2-2 . TRBV7-9 TGTGCCAGCAGCCCGGGGCAGGCAGGGTCCCCCGGGGAGCTGTTTTTT CASSPGQAGSPGELFF